This entry describes one T cell receptor (beta chain). Its antigen is not identified. The entry originates in a study of T-cell reconstitution after alpha-beta-depleted transplantation in children. The study's findings and limits: Once a year had passed after transplant, T-cell counts and diversity came mostly from newly produced T cells. The study traced high day-60 TCRbeta diversity in some patients to surviving recipient T cells and thymic progenitors. About two months after transplant, alpha-beta T cells reportedly came from several hundred expanded graft clones.

The CDR3 is 14 residues long. The V gene lost 0 bases and the J gene lost 7 bases, with 9 bases spanning the gap. CDR1 and CDR2 (germline): SGHAT, FQNNGV. The TCRbeta library was prepared with unique molecular identifiers. Each CDR3 protein is one row after TCRdb ran MiXCR on the PCR reads. This repertoire shows approximately 230,000 distinct CDR3 sequences, about 24% found once; its top ten account for about 4.8%. This sequence originates from a female patient between 2 and 10 years old who had a stem cell transplant for congenital amegakaryocytic thrombocytopenia, so the T cells may come from the graft donor. The chain recombines TRBV11-2 with TRBJ1-4; D gene uncertain. This specimen consisted of PBMCs, mostly from graft donor cells, obtained 360 days after TCRalphabeta/CD19-depleted stem cell transplant. CDR3 loop: CASSLEQRIEKLFF. Written as DNA, the CDR3 is TGTGCCAGCAGCTTAGAACAGCGGATTGAAAAACTGTTTTTT.